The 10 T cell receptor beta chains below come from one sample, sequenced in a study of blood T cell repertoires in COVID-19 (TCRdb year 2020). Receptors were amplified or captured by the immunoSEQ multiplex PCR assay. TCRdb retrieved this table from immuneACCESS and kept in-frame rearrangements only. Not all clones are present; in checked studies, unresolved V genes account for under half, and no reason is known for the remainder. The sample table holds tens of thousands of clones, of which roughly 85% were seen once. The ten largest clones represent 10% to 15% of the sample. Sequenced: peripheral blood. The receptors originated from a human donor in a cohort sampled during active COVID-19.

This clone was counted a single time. This CDR3 is CATSGQGGNQPQHF. For the CDR3, the DNA is TGTGCCACCAGTGGACAGGGCGGCAATCAGCCCCAGCATTTT. The rearrangement links TRBV24-1 to TRBJ1-5; TRBD1 agrees at 7 bases. This CDR3 spans 14 amino acids. CDR1 is KGHDR and CDR2 is SFDVKD in the germline V gene. J gave up 2 bases and V 5 bases, and 2 bases lay outside the gene matches.

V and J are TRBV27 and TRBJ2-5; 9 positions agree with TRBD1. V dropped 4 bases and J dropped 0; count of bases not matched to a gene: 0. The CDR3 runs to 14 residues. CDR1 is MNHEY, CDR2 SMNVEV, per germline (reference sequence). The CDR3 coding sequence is TGTGCCAGCAGTTGGACAGGGGACCAAGAGACCCAGTACTTC. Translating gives CASSWTGDQETQYF.

The CDR3, as DNA: TGTGCCAGCAGCGAGGGACAGGGGGATTCACCCCTCCACTTT. This encodes CASSEGQGDSPLHF. The V and J genes are TRBV9 and TRBJ1-6; 11 nucleotides align to TRBD1. J was trimmed by 8 bases and V by 3 bases; bases with no gene match: 1. Germline V gene sequence: CDR1 SGDLS, CDR2 YYNGEE. The CDR3 contains 14 residues.

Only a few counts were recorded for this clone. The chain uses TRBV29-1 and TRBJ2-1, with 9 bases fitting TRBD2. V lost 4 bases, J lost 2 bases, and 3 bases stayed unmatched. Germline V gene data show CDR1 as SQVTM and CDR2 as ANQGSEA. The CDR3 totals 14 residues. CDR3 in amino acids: CSVGTSGPYNEQFF. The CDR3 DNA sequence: TGCAGCGTTGGCACTAGCGGGCCCTACAATGAGCAGTTCTTC.

This CDR3 reads CASSSSRTGNQPQHF. The CDR3, as DNA: TGTGCCAGCAGCTCGTCCCGTACGGGCAATCAGCCCCAGCATTTT. This chain uses TRBV5-6 with TRBJ1-5; D is ambiguous. Germline CDR1 is SGHDT and CDR2 is YYEEEE. The V end lost 3 bases, the J end lost 2 bases, and 12 bases lay between the germline ends. The CDR3 runs 15 residues.

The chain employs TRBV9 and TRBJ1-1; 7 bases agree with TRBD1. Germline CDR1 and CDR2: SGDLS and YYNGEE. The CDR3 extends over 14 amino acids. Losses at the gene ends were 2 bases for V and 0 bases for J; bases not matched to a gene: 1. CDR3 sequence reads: CASSVGTVNTEAFF. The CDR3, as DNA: TGTGCCAGCAGCGTCGGGACAGTGAACACTGAAGCTTTCTTT.

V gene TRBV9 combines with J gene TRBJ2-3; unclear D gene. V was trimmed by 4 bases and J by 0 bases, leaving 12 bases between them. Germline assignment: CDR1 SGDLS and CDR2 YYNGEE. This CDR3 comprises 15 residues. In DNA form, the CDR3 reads TGTGCCAGCAGCCCCCCCCGCGTCAGCACAGATACGCAGTATTTT. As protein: CASSPPRVSTDTQYF. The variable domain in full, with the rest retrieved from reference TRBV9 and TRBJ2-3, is DSGVTQTPKHLITATGQRVTLRCSPRSGDLSVYWYQQSLDQGLQFLIQYYNGEERAKGNILERFSAQQFPDLHSELNLSSLELGDSALYFCASSPPRVSTDTQYFGPGTRLTVL.

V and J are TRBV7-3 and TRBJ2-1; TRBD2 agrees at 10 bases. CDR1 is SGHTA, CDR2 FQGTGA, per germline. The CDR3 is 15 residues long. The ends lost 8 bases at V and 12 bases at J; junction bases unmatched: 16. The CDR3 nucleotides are TGTGCCAGCTGTCCCTTAGCGGGAGGAAGGGACACGCAGTTCTTC. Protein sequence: CASCPLAGGRDTQFF.

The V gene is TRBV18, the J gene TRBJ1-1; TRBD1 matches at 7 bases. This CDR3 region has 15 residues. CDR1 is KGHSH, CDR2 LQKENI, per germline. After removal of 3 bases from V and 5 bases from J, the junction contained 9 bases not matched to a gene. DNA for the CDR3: TGTGCCAGCTCACCTACCGGGACAGCAGGGACTGAAGCTTTCTTT. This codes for CASSPTGTAGTEAFF.

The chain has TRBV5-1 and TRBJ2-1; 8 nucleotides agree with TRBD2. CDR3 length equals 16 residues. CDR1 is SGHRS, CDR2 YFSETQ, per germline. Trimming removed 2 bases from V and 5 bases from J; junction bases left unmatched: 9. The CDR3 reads CASSLLIAGPNNEQFF. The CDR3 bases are TGCGCCAGCAGCTTACTAATAGCGGGGCCTAACAATGAGCAGTTCTTC.